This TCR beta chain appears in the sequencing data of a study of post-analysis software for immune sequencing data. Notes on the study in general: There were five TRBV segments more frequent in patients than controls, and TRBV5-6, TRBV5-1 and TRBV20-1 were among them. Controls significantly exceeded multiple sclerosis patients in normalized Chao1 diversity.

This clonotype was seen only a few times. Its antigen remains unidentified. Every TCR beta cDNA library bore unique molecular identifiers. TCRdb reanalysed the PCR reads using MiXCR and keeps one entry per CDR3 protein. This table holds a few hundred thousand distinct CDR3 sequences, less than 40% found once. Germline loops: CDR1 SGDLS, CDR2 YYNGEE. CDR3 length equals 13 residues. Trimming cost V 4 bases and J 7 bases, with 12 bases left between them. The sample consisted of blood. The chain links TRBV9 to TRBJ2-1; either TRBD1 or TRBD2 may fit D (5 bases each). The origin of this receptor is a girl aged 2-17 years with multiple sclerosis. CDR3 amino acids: CASSLGVRNEQFF. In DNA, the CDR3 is TGTGCCAGCAGCTTGGGGGTAAGGAATGAGCAGTTCTTC.